This TCR beta chain was profiled in a study of blood T cell repertoires in COVID-19. Turning to the study itself: Samples of COVID-19 (acute and convalescent) were obtained from the United States, Italy and Spain.

The germline V gene has CDR1 MNHNS and CDR2 SASEGT. The CDR3 consists of 15 residues. V was shortened by 1 base and J by 2 bases, with 11 bases between the two germline ends. Some clones are missing from TCRdb's copy, which holds only in-frame ones; the method was immunoSEQ multiplex PCR. The sample shows approximately 300,000 clones, over 75% of them seen only once. The source material was PBMCs or T cells enriched from blood (not recorded which). The V call is TRBV6-1, the J call TRBJ1-1; D not resolved. The clonotype was recovered from a man aged 25 to 45 who had recovered from COVID-19. CDR3 coding DNA: TGTGCCAGCAGTGAAGGAGGGCAGCACAACACTGAAGCTTTCTTT. Encoded protein: CASSEGGQHNTEAFF.